This is a list of T cell receptor beta chains from one sample in a study of blood T cell repertoires in COVID-19. Clones were sequenced by immunoSEQ multiplex PCR, and TCRdb holds only the in-frame ones, with some missing. The sample contains some 200,000 clones, approximately 87% of which appear only once. The sequencing sample was made of PBMCs or T cells enriched from blood (not recorded which). These receptor sequences come from a woman aged 50 to 60 in a cohort exposed to, infected with or recovered from COVID-19 (not recorded which). Both conserved end residues are trimmed from each CDR3. Each record gives: D gene, V gene, J gene, clone size, CDR3 protein. A D gene is named only where the DNA matches it firmly. A row's size may be missing; if present it is once, few, many or a size class.

D gene: -
V gene: TRBV27
J gene: TRBJ1-1
clone size: once
CDR3 protein: ASSFGGNTEAF

D gene: TRBD1
V gene: TRBV18
J gene: TRBJ2-7
clone size: once
CDR3 protein: ASSRGQQGIHEQY

D gene: TRBD1
V gene: TRBV5-1
J gene: TRBJ1-4
clone size: -
CDR3 protein: ASSLAPQGANEKLF

D gene: TRBD1
V gene: TRBV9
J gene: TRBJ1-3
clone size: -
CDR3 protein: ASSTPGTASGNTIY

D gene: -
V gene: TRBV7-2
J gene: TRBJ2-7
clone size: -
CDR3 protein: ASSLYTRALRGEQY

D gene: -
V gene: TRBV5-4
J gene: TRBJ2-1
clone size: -
CDR3 protein: ASSPPGGLAEQF

D gene: -
V gene: TRBV11-2
J gene: TRBJ1-1
clone size: -
CDR3 protein: ASSLGGGSTEAF

D gene: TRBD1
V gene: TRBV6-2/TRBV6-3
J gene: TRBJ1-1
clone size: few
CDR3 protein: ASTPRRRGTVNTEAF

D gene: -
V gene: TRBV7-9
J gene: TRBJ1-1
clone size: -
CDR3 protein: ASSQGLANTEAF

D gene: TRBD1
V gene: TRBV6-5
J gene: TRBJ2-5
clone size: -
CDR3 protein: ASSHGTGGLETQY

D gene: TRBD1
V gene: TRBV7-9
J gene: TRBJ1-2
clone size: once
CDR3 protein: ASSDNRGIGYGYT

D gene: TRBD1
V gene: TRBV5-5
J gene: TRBJ2-7
clone size: -
CDR3 protein: ASSSGQDASYEQY

D gene: TRBD2
V gene: TRBV7-9
J gene: TRBJ2-1
clone size: -
CDR3 protein: ASSPLAGGNYNEQF

D gene: -
V gene: TRBV4-2
J gene: TRBJ1-3
clone size: -
CDR3 protein: ASSQDLGNSGNTIY

D gene: -
V gene: TRBV7-3
J gene: TRBJ1-2
clone size: -
CDR3 protein: ASSLRQDSVYGYT

D gene: TRBD1
V gene: TRBV30
J gene: TRBJ1-5
clone size: -
CDR3 protein: AWSLRTGHQPQH

D gene: -
V gene: TRBV3-1/TRBV3-2
J gene: TRBJ1-2
clone size: few
CDR3 protein: ASSQDGLRGSSYGYT

D gene: -
V gene: TRBV5-6
J gene: TRBJ1-1
clone size: -
CDR3 protein: ASRLPGQPNTEAF

D gene: TRBD1
V gene: TRBV11-2
J gene: TRBJ1-2
clone size: -
CDR3 protein: ASSITLQGARKNGYT

D gene: -
V gene: TRBV19
J gene: TRBJ2-7
clone size: -
CDR3 protein: ASSMKPGYEQY

D gene: TRBD2
V gene: TRBV28
J gene: TRBJ2-3
clone size: -
CDR3 protein: ASKTGGSTDTQY

D gene: -
V gene: TRBV7-2
J gene: TRBJ1-1
clone size: -
CDR3 protein: ASSTQGLNTEAF

D gene: -
V gene: TRBV6-5
J gene: TRBJ1-1
clone size: -
CDR3 protein: ASNSVLNTEAF

D gene: TRBD2
V gene: TRBV4-1
J gene: TRBJ2-5
clone size: -
CDR3 protein: ASSQDAWPGGETQY

D gene: -
V gene: TRBV2
J gene: TRBJ1-3
clone size: -
CDR3 protein: ASRPGGAAGNTIY

D gene: -
V gene: TRBV5-1
J gene: TRBJ2-1
clone size: -
CDR3 protein: ASSLGGGLTYNEQF

D gene: TRBD1
V gene: TRBV7-2
J gene: TRBJ1-4
clone size: -
CDR3 protein: ASSPGTGLTNEKLF

D gene: -
V gene: TRBV28
J gene: TRBJ1-1
clone size: once
CDR3 protein: ASNGRVAENTEAF

D gene: -
V gene: TRBV5-8
J gene: TRBJ1-2
clone size: -
CDR3 protein: ASTFGQGYGYT

D gene: -
V gene: TRBV6-5
J gene: TRBJ1-1
clone size: -
CDR3 protein: ASRGGNTEAF

D gene: TRBD1
V gene: TRBV2
J gene: TRBJ1-5
clone size: -
CDR3 protein: ASTRGQNQPQH

D gene: -
V gene: TRBV10-1
J gene: TRBJ1-5
clone size: -
CDR3 protein: ASSEGRGLCNQPQH

D gene: -
V gene: TRBV4-3
J gene: TRBJ1-1
clone size: -
CDR3 protein: ASSQVGAGAF

D gene: TRBD2
V gene: TRBV6-4
J gene: TRBJ2-3
clone size: -
CDR3 protein: ASSDTGGITDTQY

D gene: TRBD2
V gene: TRBV18
J gene: TRBJ2-5
clone size: once
CDR3 protein: ASSPALSTSGQETQY

D gene: -
V gene: TRBV7-2
J gene: TRBJ1-5
clone size: -
CDR3 protein: ASSLVGHQPQH

D gene: -
V gene: TRBV7-2
J gene: TRBJ2-2
clone size: -
CDR3 protein: ASSMRRGGGTGELF

D gene: TRBD1
V gene: TRBV27
J gene: TRBJ2-7
clone size: -
CDR3 protein: ASSHQGATDEQY

D gene: TRBD1
V gene: TRBV7-8
J gene: TRBJ1-2
clone size: -
CDR3 protein: ASSFTGGGYT

D gene: -
V gene: TRBV11-2
J gene: TRBJ2-5
clone size: -
CDR3 protein: ASSLSTGETQY

D gene: -
V gene: TRBV15
J gene: TRBJ1-3
clone size: -
CDR3 protein: ATSRESGMVGNTIY

D gene: -
V gene: TRBV18
J gene: TRBJ1-2
clone size: -
CDR3 protein: ASSPPVQTTNYGYT

D gene: TRBD2
V gene: TRBV7-2
J gene: TRBJ2-5
clone size: -
CDR3 protein: ASSLRGLAETQY

D gene: -
V gene: TRBV19
J gene: TRBJ2-7
clone size: -
CDR3 protein: ASSMTEGYEQY

D gene: -
V gene: TRBV18
J gene: TRBJ1-4
clone size: -
CDR3 protein: ASSPDSSKLF

D gene: TRBD2
V gene: TRBV14
J gene: TRBJ2-3
clone size: -
CDR3 protein: ASSQGDYQTDTQY

D gene: TRBD1
V gene: TRBV9
J gene: TRBJ2-1
clone size: -
CDR3 protein: ASSVLQGIGNEQF

D gene: -
V gene: TRBV15
J gene: TRBJ1-1
clone size: -
CDR3 protein: ATSTLGGLTNTEAF

D gene: -
V gene: TRBV5-4
J gene: TRBJ2-3
clone size: few
CDR3 protein: ASSLAVASSDTQY

D gene: -
V gene: TRBV4-1
J gene: TRBJ2-1
clone size: -
CDR3 protein: ASSQEGRGTYNEQF

D gene: -
V gene: TRBV12-3/TRBV12-4
J gene: TRBJ1-2
clone size: -
CDR3 protein: ASGVGGVYGYT

D gene: -
V gene: TRBV3-1/TRBV3-2
J gene: TRBJ1-6
clone size: -
CDR3 protein: ASSATEQKNSPLH

D gene: TRBD1
V gene: TRBV23-1
J gene: TRBJ1-2
clone size: -
CDR3 protein: ASSQSSGGGYT

D gene: -
V gene: TRBV11-2
J gene: TRBJ2-7
clone size: -
CDR3 protein: ASSLFAVTSSSEQY

D gene: -
V gene: TRBV7-2
J gene: TRBJ1-4
clone size: -
CDR3 protein: ASSLRATNEKLF

D gene: -
V gene: TRBV10-3
J gene: TRBJ1-6
clone size: -
CDR3 protein: AISDPGRRASPLH

D gene: -
V gene: TRBV19
J gene: TRBJ2-7
clone size: -
CDR3 protein: ASSIGQGEYEQY

D gene: -
V gene: TRBV28
J gene: TRBJ1-3
clone size: few
CDR3 protein: ASRPPVGRGNTIY

D gene: TRBD1
V gene: TRBV27
J gene: TRBJ2-1
clone size: -
CDR3 protein: ASSPEAIQGSSLIYEQF